This T cell receptor beta chain came from a study of CXCR3-negative and CXCR3-positive naive CD8 T cells. Turning to the study itself: The libraries together contributed 150 million or so TRB reads, each supplying about 1.5 +/- 0.3 million. Study-level points and caveats: Naive subsets displayed similar surface CD5, and TCR strength was inferred from TRB CDR3 properties. Comparison of naive CXCR3-negative and CXCR3-positive cells revealed similar TRBV-TRBJ usage, while memory cells differed.

The CDR3 length is 16 residues. Germline V gene lookup returns CDR1 LGHNA and CDR2 YSLEER. As for this clonotype: The antigen is undetermined.

The authors made the TRB cDNA libraries by 5' RACE using UMI labels. Following a re-call of the 5' RACE reads, TCRdb has one entry per CDR3 protein and lacks DNA. The sample totals approximately 60,000 distinct CDR3 sequences; its top ten clones hold 23%. Sequenced material: memory CD8+ T cells from blood. The chain combines TRBV4-3 with TRBJ1-4. This clonotype was sampled from a human donor in good health. Some clones in this sample may be carry-over from other donors' samples. This chain's CDR3 is CASSQVRPGPDEKLFF.